This T cell receptor (beta chain) was identified during a study of T cell responses to AZD1222 COVID-19 vaccine. Profiled with immunoSEQ multiplex PCR; TCRdb holds only in-frame clones, not every one. The data hold about 100,000 clones, with roughly nine tenths observed a single time. The CDR3 sequence is 11 residues long. Trimming cost V 0 bases and J 14 bases, with 10 bases left between them. CDR1 is SGHRS and CDR2 is YFSETQ in the germline V gene. This chain links TRBV5-1 with TRBJ2-3; D call uncertain. The sequencing used peripheral blood, collected on day 0 of AZD1222 vaccination. This TCR was sampled from an adult in good health. Written as DNA, the CDR3 is TGCGCCAGCAGCTTGGAAGGAGACCTGTATTTT. Protein sequence: CASSLEGDLYF.